One and the same sample provided the 6 T cell receptor beta chains below, sequenced in a study of blood T cell repertoires in COVID-19. The data were produced by immunoSEQ multiplex PCR, yet TCRdb's version contains in-frame clones alone and is incomplete. The table includes roughly 140,000 clones, around 84% detected once. Specimen: peripheral blood. Receptor source: a woman between 45 and 60 years old with acute or convalescent COVID-19.

CDR3 loop: CASSLAAGGRNSPLHF. DNA for the CDR3: TGTGCCAGCAGCTTGGCCGCTGGGGGGAGAAATTCACCCCTCCACTTT. This rearrangement joins TRBV5-6 to TRBJ1-6, with D possibly TRBD1 on 5 matching bases. This CDR3 region has 16 residues. V dropped 0 bases and J dropped 7 bases, with 14 bases sitting between them. The germline V gene encodes CDR1 SGHDT and CDR2 YYEEEE.

V and J are TRBV6-5 and TRBJ2-7; the D gene is possibly TRBD2 (5 bases). The germline V gene has CDR1 MNHEY and CDR2 SVGAGI. This CDR3 is built from 15 residues. V was trimmed by 7 bases and J by 1 base, leaving 17 bases between them. CDR3 sequence reads: CASNPLGVGSYEQYF. The CDR3 bases are TGTGCCAGCAATCCCCTCGGGGTCGGGTCCTACGAGCAGTACTTC.

The gene calls are TRBV6-5 and TRBJ1-2, with D hard to call. CDR3 length: 12 amino acids. Trimming removed 7 bases from V and 6 bases from J, with 12 bases in between. Germline values: CDR1 MNHEY, CDR2 SVGAGI. The DNA of the CDR3 is TGTGCCAGCAAGCGGGCAGCCGATGGCTACACCTTC. Translated: CASKRAADGYTF.

The chain couples TRBV6-2 or TRBV6-3 to TRBJ2-3; D may be TRBD1 (5 bases). The V gene lost 6 bases and the J gene lost 4 bases, with 17 bases spanning the gap. Germline CDR1 and CDR2: MNHEY and SVGEGT. This CDR3 spans 15 amino acids. As DNA, the CDR3 is TGTGCCAGCAGCGAACAGGTTATGTATCCAGATACGCAGTATTTT. It yields the protein CASSEQVMYPDTQYF.

The rearrangement uses TRBV18 and TRBJ1-1; D gene unclear. V was pared by 4 bases and J by 4 bases, with 10 bases between. Germline V gene data show CDR1 as KGHSH and CDR2 as LQKENI. The CDR3 consists of 13 residues. As DNA, the CDR3 is TGTGCCAGCTCACAAAGGGAGCGCACTGAAGCTTTCTTT. Its translation is CASSQRERTEAFF.

The chain joins TRBV2 to TRBJ2-5; the D gene is possibly TRBD1 (7 bases). CDR3 size: 13 residues. Between the trimmed V and J ends, which lost 10 bases and 2 bases, there was a span of 14 bases. CDR1 is SNHLY, CDR2 FYNNEI, per germline. In nucleotides, the CDR3 is TGTGCCAAAAGGACAGGAGGGCAAGAGACCCAGTACTTC. It yields the protein CAKRTGGQETQYF. Together with reference TRBV2 and TRBJ2-5, the CDR3 gives the full variable domain: EPEVTQTPSHQVTQMGQEVILRCVPISNHLYFYWYRQILGQKVEFLVSFYNNEISEKSEIFDDQFSVERPDGSNFTLKIRSTKLEDSAMYFCAKRTGGQETQYFGPGTRLLVL.